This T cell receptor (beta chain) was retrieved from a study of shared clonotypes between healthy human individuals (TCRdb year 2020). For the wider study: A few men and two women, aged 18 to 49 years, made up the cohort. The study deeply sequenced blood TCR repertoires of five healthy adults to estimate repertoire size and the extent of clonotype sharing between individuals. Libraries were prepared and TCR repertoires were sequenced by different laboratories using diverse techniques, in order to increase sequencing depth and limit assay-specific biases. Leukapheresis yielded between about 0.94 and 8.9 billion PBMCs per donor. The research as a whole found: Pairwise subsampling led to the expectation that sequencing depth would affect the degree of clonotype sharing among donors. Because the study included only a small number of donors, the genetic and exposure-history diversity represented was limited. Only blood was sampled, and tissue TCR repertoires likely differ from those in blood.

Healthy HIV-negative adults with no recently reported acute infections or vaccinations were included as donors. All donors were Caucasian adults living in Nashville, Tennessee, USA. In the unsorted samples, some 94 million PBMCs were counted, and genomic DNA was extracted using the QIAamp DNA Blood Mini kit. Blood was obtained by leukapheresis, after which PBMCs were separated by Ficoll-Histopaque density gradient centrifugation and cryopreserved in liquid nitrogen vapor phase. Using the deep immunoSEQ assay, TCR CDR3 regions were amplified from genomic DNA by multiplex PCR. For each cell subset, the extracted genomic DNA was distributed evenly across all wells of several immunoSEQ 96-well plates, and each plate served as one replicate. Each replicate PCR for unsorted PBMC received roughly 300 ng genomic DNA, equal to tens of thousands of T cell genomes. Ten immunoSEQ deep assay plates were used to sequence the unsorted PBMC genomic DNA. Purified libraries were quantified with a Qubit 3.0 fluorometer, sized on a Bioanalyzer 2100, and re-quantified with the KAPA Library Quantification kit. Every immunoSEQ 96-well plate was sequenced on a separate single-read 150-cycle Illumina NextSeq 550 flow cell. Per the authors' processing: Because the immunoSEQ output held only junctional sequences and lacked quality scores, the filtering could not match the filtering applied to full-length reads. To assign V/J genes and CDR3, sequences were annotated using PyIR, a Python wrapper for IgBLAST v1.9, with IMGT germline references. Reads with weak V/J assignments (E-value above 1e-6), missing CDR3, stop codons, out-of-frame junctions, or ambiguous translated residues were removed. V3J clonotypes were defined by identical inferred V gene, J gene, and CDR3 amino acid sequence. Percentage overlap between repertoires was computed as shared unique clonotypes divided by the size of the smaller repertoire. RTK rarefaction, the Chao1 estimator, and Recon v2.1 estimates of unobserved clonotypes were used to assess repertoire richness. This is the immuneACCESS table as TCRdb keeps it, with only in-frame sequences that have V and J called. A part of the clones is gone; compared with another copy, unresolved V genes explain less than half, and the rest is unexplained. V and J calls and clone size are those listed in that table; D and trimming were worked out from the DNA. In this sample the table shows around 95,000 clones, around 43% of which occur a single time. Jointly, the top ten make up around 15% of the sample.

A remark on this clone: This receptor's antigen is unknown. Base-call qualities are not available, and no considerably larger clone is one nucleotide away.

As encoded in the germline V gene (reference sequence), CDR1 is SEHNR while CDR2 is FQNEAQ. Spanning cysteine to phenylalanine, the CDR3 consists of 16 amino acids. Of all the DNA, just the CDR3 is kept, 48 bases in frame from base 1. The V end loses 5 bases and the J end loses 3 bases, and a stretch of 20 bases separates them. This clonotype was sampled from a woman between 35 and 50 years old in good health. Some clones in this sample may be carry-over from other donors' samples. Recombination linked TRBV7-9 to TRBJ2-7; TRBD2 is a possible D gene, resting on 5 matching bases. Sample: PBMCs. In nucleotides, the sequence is TGTGCCAGCAGCCCCCCTGGGATAAAGGGAGACTACGAGCAGTACTTC. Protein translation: CASSPPGIKGDYEQYF.